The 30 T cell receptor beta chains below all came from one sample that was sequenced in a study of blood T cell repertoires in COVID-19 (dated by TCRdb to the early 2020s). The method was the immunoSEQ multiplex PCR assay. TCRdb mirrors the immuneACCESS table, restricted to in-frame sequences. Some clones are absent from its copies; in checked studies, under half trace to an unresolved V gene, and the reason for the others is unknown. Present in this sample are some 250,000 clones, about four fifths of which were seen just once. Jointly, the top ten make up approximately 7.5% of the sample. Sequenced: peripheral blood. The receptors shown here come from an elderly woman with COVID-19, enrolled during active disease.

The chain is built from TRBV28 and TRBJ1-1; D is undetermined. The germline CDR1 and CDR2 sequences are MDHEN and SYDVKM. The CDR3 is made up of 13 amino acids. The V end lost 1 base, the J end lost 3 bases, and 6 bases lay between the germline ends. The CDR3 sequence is CASSLFQDTEAFF. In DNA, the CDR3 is TGTGCCAGCAGTTTATTCCAGGACACTGAAGCTTTCTTT.

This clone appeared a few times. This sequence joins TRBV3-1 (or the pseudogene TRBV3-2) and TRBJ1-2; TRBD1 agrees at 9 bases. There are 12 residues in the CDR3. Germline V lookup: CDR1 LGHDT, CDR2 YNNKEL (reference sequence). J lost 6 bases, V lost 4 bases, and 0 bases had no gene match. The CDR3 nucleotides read TGTGCCAGCAGCCGGGACAGGGATGGCTACACCTTC. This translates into CASSRDRDGYTF.

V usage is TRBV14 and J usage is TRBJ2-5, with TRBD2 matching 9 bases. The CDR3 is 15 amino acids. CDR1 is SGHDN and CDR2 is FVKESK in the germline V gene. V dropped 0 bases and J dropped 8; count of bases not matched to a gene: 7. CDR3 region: CASSQDGLAGSTQYF. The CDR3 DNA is TGTGCCAGCAGCCAAGATGGGCTAGCGGGAAGTACCCAGTACTTC. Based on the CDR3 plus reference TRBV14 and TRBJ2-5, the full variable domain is EAGVTQFPSHSVIEKGQTVTLRCDPISGHDNLYWYRRVMGKEIKFLLHFVKESKQDESGMPNNRFLAERTGGTYSTLKVQPAELEDSGVYFCASSQDGLAGSTQYFGPGTRLLVL.

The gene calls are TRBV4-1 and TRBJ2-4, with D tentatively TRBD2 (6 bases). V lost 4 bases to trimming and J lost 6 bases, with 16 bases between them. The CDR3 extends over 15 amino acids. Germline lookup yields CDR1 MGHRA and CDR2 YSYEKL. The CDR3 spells CASSPPRQGGNIQYF. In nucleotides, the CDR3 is TGCGCCAGCAGCCCTCCGCGGCAGGGAGGAAACATTCAGTACTTC.

CDR3 residues: CSVRGASFSTDTQYF. CDR3 DNA sequence: TGCAGCGTTCGTGGCGCTAGCTTTAGCACAGATACGCAGTATTTT. The J gene is TRBJ2-3, the V gene TRBV29-1, with D perhaps TRBD2 (5 bases). The CDR3 extends over 15 amino acids. CDR1 and CDR2 (germline): SQVTM, ANQGSEA. The V gene lost 5 bases and the J gene lost 0 bases, with 15 bases spanning the gap.

CDR3 in amino acids: CASSDGRGYGYTF. The CDR3, as DNA: TGTGCCAGCAGTGACGGCCGGGGGTATGGCTACACCTTC. The V call is TRBV2, the J call TRBJ1-2, with a possible D match to TRBD1 (5 bases). This CDR3 has 13 amino acids. Germline CDR1 reads SNHLY; CDR2 reads FYNNEI. The germline V and J ends were trimmed by 3 bases and 5 bases, with 10 bases remaining between them.

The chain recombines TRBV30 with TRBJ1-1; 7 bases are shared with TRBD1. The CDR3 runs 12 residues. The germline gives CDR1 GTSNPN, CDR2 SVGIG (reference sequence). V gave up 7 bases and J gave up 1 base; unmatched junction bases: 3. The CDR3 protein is CASGQSNTEAFF. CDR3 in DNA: TGTGCCTCGGGACAGTCGAACACTGAAGCTTTCTTT. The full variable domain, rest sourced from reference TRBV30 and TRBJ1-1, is SQTIHQWPATLVQPVGSPLSLECTVEGTSNPNLYWYRQAAGRGLQLLFYSVGIGQISSEVPQNLSASRPQDRQFILSSKKLLLSDSGFYLCASGQSNTEAFFGQGTRLTVV.

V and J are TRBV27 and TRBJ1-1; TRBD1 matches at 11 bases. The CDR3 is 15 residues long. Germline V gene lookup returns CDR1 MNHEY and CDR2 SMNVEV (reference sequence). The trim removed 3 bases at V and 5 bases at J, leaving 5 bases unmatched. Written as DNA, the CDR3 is TGTGCCAGCAGTTTCGGGACAGGGGGAGGGACTGAAGCTTTCTTT. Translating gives CASSFGTGGGTEAFF.

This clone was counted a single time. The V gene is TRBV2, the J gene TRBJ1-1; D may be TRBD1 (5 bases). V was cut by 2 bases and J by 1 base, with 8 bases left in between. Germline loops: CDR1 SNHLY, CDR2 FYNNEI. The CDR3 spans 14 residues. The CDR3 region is CASSEFRGNTEAFF. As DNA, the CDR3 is TGTGCCAGCAGTGAATTTAGGGGGAACACTGAAGCTTTCTTT.

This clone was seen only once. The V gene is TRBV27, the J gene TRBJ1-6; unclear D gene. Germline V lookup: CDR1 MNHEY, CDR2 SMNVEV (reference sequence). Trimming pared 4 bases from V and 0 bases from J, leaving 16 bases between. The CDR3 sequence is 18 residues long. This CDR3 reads CASSSIYRLDSYNSPLHF. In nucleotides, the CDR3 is TGTGCCAGCAGTTCAATCTACAGACTAGACTCCTATAATTCACCCCTCCACTTT.

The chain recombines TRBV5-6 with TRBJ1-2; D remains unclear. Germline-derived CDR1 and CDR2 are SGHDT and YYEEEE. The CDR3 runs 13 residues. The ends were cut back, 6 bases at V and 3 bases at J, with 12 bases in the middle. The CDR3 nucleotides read TGTGCCAGCACCGAGAGCCCGGACTATGGCTACACCTTC. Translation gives CASTESPDYGYTF.

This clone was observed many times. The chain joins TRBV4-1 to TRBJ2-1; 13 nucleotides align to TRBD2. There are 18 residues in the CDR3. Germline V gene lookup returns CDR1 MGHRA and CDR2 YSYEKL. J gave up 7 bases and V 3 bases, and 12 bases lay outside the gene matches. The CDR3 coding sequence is TGCGCCAGCAGCCATTTGCCACTAGCGGGAGGGCCCGGAAATGAGCAGTTCTTC. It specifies CASSHLPLAGGPGNEQFF.

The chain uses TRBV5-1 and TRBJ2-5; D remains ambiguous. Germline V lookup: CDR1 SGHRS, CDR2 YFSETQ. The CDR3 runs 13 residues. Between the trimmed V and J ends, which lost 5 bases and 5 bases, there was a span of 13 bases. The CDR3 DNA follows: TGCGCCAGCAGTCCGGGTCCTGGGGAGACCCAGTACTTC. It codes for CASSPGPGETQYF.

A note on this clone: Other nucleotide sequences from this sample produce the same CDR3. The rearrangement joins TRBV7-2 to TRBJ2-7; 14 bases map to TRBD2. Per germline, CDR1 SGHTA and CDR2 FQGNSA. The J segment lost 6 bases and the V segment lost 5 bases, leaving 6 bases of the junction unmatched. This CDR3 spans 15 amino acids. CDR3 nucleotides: TGTGCCAGCAGCCCCAGACTAGCGGGAGGGCGCGAGCAGTACTTC. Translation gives CASSPRLAGGREQYF.

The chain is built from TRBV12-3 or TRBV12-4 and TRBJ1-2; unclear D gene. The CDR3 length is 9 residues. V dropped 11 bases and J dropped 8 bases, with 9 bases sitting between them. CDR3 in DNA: TGTGCCGGCTCTGCCGGCTACACCTTC. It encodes CAGSAGYTF.

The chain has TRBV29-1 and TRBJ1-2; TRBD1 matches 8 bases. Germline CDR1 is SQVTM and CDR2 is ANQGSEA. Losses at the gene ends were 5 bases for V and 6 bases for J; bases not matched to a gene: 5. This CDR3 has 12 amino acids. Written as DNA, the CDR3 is TGCAGCGTTCGGACAGGGTCTGATGGCTACACCTTC. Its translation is CSVRTGSDGYTF. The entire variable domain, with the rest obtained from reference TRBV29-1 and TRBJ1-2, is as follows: SAVISQKPSRDICQRGTSLTIQCQVDSQVTMMFWYRQQPGQSLTLIATANQGSEATYESGFVIDKFPISRPNLTFSTLTVSNMSPEDSSIYLCSVRTGSDGYTFGSGTRLTVV.

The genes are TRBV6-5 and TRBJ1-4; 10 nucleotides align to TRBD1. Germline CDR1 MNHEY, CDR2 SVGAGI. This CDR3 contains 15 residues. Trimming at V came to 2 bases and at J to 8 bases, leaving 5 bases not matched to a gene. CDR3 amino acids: CASSYPGTGVEKLFF. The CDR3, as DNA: TGTGCCAGCAGTTACCCTGGGACAGGGGTCGAAAAACTGTTTTTT.

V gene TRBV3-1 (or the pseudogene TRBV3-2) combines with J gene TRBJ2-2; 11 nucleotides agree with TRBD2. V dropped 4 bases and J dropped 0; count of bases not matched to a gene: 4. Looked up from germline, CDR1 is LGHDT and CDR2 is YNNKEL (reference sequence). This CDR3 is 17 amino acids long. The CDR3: CASSLAGGPANTGELFF. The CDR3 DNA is TGTGCCAGCAGCCTAGCGGGAGGGCCCGCGAACACCGGGGAGCTGTTTTTT.

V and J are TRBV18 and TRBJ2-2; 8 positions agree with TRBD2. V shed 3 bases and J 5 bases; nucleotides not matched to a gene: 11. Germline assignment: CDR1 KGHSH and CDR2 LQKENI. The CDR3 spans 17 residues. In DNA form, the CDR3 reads TGTGCCAGCTCACCCATAGCGGGGCAGGGAAGGACCGGGGAGCTGTTTTTT. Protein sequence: CASSPIAGQGRTGELFF.

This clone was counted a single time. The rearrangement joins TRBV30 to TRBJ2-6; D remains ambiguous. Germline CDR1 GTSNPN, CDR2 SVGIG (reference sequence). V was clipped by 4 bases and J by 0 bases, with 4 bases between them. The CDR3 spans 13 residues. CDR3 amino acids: CAWTRSGANVLTF. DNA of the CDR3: TGTGCCTGGACTCGCTCTGGGGCCAACGTCCTGACTTTC.

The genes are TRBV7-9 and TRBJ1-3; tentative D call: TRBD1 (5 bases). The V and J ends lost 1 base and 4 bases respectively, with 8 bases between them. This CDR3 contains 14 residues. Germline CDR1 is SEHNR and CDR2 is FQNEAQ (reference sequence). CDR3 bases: TGTGCCAGCAGCTTAGGTTCAGGGGGAAACACCATATATTTT. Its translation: CASSLGSGGNTIYF.

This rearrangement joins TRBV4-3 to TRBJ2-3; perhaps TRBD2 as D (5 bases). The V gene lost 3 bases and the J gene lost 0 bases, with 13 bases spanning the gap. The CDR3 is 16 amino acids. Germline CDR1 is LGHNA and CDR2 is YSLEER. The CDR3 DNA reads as TGCGCCAGCAGCCAGGGGAGTTCCGGAAGCACAGATACGCAGTATTTT. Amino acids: CASSQGSSGSTDTQYF.

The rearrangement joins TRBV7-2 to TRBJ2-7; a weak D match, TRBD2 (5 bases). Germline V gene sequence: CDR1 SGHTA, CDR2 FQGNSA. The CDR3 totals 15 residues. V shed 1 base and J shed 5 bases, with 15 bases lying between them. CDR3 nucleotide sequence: TGTGCCAGCAGCTTAGACGGCGGGCGGACGAACGAGCAGTACTTC. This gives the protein CASSLDGGRTNEQYF. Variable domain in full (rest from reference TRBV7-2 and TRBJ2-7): GAGVSQSPSNKVTEKGKDVELRCDPISGHTALYWYRQSLGQGLEFLIYFQGNSAPDKSGLPSDRFSAERTGGSVSTLTIQRTQQEDSAVYLCASSLDGGRTNEQYFGPGTRLTVT.

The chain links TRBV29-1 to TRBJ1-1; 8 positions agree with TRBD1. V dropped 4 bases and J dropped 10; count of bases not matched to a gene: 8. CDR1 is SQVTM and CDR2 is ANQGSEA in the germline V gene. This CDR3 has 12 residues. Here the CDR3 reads CSVGKQGGGAFF. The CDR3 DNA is TGCAGCGTTGGGAAACAGGGGGGAGGAGCTTTCTTT.

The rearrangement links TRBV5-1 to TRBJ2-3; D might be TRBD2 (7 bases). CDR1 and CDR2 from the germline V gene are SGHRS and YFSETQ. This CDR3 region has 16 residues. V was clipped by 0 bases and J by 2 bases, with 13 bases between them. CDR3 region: CASSLGEGGTTDTQYF. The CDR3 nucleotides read TGCGCCAGCAGCTTGGGAGAGGGGGGGACCACAGATACGCAGTATTTT.

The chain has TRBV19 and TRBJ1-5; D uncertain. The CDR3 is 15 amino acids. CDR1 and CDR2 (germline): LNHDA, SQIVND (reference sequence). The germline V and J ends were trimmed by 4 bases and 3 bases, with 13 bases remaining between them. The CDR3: CASSKWRGFNQPQHF. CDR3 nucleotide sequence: TGTGCCAGTAGTAAGTGGCGGGGTTTCAATCAGCCCCAGCATTTT.

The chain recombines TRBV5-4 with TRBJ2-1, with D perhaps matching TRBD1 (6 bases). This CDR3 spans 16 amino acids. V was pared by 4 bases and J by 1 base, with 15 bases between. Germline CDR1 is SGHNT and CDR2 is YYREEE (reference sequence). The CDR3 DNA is TGTGCCAGCAGCATAACATACAGGGATTCCTACAATGAGCAGTTCTTC. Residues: CASSITYRDSYNEQFF.

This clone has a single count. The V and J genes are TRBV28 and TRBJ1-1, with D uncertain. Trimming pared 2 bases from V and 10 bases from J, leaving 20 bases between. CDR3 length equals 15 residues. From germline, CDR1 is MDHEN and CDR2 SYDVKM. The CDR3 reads CASSLNLGVIRGAFF. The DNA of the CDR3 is TGTGCCAGCAGTTTAAACCTCGGGGTGATCCGGGGAGCTTTCTTT.

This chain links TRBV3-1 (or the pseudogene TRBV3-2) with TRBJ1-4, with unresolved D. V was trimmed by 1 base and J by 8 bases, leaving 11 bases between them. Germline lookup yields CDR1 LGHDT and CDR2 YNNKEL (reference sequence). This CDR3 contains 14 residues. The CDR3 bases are TGTGCCAGCAGCCAAGGATCGGGAAGGGAAAAACTGTTTTTT. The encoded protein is CASSQGSGREKLFF.

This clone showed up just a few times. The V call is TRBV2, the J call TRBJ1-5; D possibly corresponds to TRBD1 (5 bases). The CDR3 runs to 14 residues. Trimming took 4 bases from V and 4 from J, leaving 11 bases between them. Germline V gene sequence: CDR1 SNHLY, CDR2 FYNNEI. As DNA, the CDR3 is TGTGCCAGCAGTGCTTGGGGGGTTAATCAGCCCCAGCATTTT. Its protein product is CASSAWGVNQPQHF.